This T cell receptor (beta chain) was profiled in a study of blood T cell repertoires in COVID-19. The overall study: PBMCs, B-cell-depleted T cells, or T cells provided the cDNA or gDNA that made up the material.

In the original workflow: Amplification of reference gene primers was used by the study to estimate nucleated cell counts. Libraries were prepared by immunoSEQ multiplex PCR; TCRdb keeps only in-frame clonotypes and omits some of them. Clonal size and the V and J genes are those of that table, whereas D and trimming came from the DNA. The table includes approximately 240,000 clones, roughly 81% detected once. V lost 6 bases, J lost 3 bases, and 20 bases lay in between. In germline, CDR1 is SGHDT, CDR2 YYEEEE. CDR3 length: 16 residues. Sample: peripheral blood. The sequence derives from a man in his fifties or sixties who had recovered from COVID-19. The J gene is TRBJ2-3, the V gene TRBV5-6; the D gene is possibly TRBD1 (5 bases). CDR3 DNA: TGTGCCAGCACCAGGGCCGGGTGGCAAAAGACAGATACGCAGTATTTT. Protein product: CASTRAGWQKTDTQYF.